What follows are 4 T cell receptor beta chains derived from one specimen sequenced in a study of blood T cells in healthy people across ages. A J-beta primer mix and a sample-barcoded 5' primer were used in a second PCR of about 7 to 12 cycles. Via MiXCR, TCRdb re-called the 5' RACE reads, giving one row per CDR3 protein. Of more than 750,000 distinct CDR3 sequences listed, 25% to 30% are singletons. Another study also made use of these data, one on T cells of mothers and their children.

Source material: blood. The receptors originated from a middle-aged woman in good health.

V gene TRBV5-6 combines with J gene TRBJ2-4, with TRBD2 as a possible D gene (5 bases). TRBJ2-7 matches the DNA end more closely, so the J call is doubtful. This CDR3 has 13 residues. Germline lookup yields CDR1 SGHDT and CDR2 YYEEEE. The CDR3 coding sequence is TGTGCCAGCAGCTTCGGGGTGAGGAACGAGCAGTACTTC. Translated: CASSFGVRNEQYF.

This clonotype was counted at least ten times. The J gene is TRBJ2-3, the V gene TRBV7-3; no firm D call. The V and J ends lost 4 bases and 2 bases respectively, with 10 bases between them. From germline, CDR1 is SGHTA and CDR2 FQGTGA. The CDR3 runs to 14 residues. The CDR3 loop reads CASSSDGATDTQYF. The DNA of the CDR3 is TGTGCCAGCAGCTCGGACGGCGCCACAGATACGCAGTATTTT.

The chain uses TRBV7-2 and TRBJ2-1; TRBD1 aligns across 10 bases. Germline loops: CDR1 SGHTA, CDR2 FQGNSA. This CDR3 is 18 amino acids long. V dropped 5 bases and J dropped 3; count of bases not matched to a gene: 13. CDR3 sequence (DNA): TGTGCCAGCAGCGGGACCCGGGACAGGGGTTATTACTACAATGAGCAGTTCTTC. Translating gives CASSGTRDRGYYYNEQFF.

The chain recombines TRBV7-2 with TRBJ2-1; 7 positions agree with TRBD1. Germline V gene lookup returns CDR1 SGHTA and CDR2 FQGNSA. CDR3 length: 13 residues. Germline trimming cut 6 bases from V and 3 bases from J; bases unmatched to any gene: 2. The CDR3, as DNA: TGTGCCAGCAGGGGACAGATCTACAATGAGCAGTTCTTC. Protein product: CASRGQIYNEQFF. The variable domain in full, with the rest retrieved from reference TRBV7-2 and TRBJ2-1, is GAGVSQSPSNKVTEKGKDVELRCDPISGHTALYWYRQSLGQGLEFLIYFQGNSAPDKSGLPSDRFSAERTGGSVSTLTIQRTQQEDSAVYLCASRGQIYNEQFFGPGTRLTVL.